This TCR beta chain was sequenced in a study of T cell changes during pregnancy in multiple sclerosis. Trimming left V 3 bases short and J 2 bases short, with 10 bases between. The CDR3 is 14 amino acids. Germline V gene data show CDR1 as GTSNPN and CDR2 as SVGIG (reference sequence). Sequenced by immunoSEQ multiplex PCR; TCRdb stores in-frame clones only, minus some. The table shows 70,000 to 95,000 clones, with roughly 94% occurring only once. This sample comprised peripheral blood, obtained after pregnancy. This chain links TRBV30 with TRBJ2-2; the D gene is possibly TRBD1 (5 bases). The receptor was derived from a female donor in good health, enrolled as a control in a pregnancy study. The CDR3 nucleotides are TGTGCCTGGAGGGGGCAGGCAAACACCGGGGAGCTGTTTTTT. Protein product: CAWRGQANTGELFF.